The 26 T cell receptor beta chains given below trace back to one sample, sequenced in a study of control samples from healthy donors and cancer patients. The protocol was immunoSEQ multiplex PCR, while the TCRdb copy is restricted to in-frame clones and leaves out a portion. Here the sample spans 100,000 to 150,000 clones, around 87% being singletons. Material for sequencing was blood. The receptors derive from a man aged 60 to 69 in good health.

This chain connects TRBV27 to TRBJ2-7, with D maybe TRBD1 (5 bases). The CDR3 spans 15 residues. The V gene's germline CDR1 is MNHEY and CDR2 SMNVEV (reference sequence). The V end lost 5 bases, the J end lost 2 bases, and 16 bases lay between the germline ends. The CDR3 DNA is TGTGCCAGCAGTGCCTCGACAGTAGCTACCTACGAGCAGTACTTC. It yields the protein CASSASTVATYEQYF.

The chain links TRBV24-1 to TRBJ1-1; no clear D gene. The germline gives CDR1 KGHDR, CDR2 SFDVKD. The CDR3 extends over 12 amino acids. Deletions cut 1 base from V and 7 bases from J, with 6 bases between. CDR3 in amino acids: CATSDFGGEAFF. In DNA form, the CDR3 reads TGTGCCACCAGTGATTTCGGCGGTGAAGCTTTCTTT.

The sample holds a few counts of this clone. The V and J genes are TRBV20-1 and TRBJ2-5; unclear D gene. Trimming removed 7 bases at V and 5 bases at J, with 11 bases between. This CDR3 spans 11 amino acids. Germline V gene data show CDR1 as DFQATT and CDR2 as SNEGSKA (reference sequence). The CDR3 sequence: CSVWSTETQYF. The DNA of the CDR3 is TGCAGTGTTTGGTCTACGGAGACCCAGTACTTC.

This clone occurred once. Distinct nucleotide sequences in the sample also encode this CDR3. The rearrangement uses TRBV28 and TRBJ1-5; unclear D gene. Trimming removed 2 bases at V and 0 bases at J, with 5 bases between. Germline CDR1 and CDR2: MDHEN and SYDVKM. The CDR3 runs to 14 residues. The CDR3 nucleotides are TGTGCCAGCAGTTTAACGGGTAGCAATCAGCCCCAGCATTTT. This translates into CASSLTGSNQPQHF.

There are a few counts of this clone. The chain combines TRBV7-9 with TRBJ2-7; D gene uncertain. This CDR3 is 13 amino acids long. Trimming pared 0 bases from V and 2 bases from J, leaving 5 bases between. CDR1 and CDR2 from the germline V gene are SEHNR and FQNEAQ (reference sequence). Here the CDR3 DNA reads TGTGCCAGCAGCTTAGCCAGCCCCTACGAGCAGTACTTC. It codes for CASSLASPYEQYF.

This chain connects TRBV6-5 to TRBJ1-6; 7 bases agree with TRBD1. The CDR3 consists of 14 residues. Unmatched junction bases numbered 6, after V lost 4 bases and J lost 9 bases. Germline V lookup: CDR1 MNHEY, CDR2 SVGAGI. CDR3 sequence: CASSFRQGFSPLHF. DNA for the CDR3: TGTGCCAGCAGTTTTAGACAGGGATTTTCACCCCTCCACTTT.

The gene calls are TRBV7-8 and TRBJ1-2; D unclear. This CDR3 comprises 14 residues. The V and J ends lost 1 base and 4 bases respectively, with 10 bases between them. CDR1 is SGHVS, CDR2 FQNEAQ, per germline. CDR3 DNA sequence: TGTGCCAGCAGCTTAGGGGCCACAGTCTATGGCTACACCTTC. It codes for CASSLGATVYGYTF.

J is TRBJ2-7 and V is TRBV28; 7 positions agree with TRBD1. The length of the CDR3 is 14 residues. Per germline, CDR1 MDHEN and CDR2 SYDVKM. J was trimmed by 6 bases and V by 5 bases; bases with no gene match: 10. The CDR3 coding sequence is TGTGCCAGCAGTACGCATAGACAGGGCTCCGAGCAGTACTTC. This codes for CASSTHRQGSEQYF.

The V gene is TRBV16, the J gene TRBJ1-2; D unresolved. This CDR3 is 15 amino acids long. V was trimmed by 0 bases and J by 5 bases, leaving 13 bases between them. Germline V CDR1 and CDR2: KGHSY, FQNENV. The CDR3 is CASSQSRLGGYGYTF. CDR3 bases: TGTGCCAGCAGCCAATCTCGTTTAGGAGGGTATGGCTACACCTTC.

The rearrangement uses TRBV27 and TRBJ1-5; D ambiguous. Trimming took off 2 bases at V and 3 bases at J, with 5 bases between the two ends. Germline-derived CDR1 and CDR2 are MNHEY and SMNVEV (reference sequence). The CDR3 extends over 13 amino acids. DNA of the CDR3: TGTGCCAGCAGTTTAACTTACAATCAGCCCCAGCATTTT. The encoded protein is CASSLTYNQPQHF.

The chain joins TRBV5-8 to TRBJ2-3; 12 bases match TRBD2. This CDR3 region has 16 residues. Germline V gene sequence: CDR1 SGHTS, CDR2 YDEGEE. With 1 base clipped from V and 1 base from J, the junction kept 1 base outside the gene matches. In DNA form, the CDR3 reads TGTGCCAGCAGCTTGCGACTAGCGGGGGGCACAGATACGCAGTATTTT. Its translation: CASSLRLAGGTDTQYF.

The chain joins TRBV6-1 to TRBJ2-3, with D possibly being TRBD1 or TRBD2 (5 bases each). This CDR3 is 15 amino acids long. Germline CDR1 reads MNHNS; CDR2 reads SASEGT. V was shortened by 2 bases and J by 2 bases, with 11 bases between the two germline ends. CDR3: CASSELGENTDTQYF. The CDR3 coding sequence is TGTGCCAGCAGTGAATTGGGGGAGAACACAGATACGCAGTATTTT.

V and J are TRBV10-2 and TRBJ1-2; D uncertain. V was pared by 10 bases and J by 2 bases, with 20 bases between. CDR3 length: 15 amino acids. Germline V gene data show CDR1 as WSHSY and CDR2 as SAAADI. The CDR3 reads CAIRDLGFGNYGYTF. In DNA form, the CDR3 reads TGCGCCATCCGAGATCTCGGGTTTGGGAACTATGGCTACACCTTC.

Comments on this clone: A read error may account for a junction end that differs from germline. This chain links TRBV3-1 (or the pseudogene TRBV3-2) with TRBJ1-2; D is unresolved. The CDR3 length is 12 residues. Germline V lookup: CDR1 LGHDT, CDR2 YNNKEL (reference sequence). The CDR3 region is CASSQEGWEKLF. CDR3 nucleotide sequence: TGTGCCAGCAGCCAAGAGGGTTGGGAGAAACTCTTC.

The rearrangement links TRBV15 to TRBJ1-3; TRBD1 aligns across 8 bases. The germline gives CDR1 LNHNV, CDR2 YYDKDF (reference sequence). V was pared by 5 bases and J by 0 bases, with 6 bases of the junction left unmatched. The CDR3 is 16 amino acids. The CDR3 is CATSGDRPNSGNTIYF. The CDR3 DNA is TGTGCCACCAGCGGGGACAGGCCTAACTCTGGAAACACCATATATTTT.

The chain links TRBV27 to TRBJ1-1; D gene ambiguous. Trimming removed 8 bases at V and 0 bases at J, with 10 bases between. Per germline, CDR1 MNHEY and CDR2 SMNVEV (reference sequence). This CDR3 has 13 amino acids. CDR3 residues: CASSTFLNTEAFF. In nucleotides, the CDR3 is TGTGCCAGCTCGACTTTTCTGAACACTGAAGCTTTCTTT.

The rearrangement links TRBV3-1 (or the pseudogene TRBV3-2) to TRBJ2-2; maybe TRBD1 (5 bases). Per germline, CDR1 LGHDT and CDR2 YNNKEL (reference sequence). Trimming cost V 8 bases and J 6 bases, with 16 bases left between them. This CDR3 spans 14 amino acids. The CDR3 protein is CASGKTAPPGELFF. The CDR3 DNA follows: TGTGCCAGCGGAAAGACAGCCCCCCCCGGGGAGCTGTTTTTT.

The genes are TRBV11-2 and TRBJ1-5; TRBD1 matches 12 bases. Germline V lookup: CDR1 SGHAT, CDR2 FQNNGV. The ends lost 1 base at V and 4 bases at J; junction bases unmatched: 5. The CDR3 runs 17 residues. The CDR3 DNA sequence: TGTGCCAGCAGCTTAGGTGGGGGACAGGGGGCGAATCAGCCCCAGCATTTT. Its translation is CASSLGGGQGANQPQHF.

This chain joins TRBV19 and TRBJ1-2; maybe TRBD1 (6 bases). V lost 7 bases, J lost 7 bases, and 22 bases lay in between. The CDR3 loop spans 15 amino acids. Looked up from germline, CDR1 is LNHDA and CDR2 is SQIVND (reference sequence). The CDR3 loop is CASKQAGDRRLGYTF. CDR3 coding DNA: TGTGCCAGTAAACAGGCAGGGGATCGGCGTCTTGGCTACACCTTC.

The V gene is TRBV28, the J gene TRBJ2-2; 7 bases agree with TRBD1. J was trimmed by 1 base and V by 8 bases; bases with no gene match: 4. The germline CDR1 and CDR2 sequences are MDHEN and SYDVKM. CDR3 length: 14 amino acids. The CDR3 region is CASRDSENTGELFF. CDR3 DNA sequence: TGTGCCAGCCGGGACAGTGAGAACACCGGGGAGCTGTTTTTT. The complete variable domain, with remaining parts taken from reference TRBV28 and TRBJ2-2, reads DVKVTQSSRYLVKRTGEKVFLECVQDMDHENMFWYRQDPGLGLRLIYFSYDVKMKEKGDIPEGYSVSREKKERFSLILESASTNQTSMYLCASRDSENTGELFFGEGSRLTVL.

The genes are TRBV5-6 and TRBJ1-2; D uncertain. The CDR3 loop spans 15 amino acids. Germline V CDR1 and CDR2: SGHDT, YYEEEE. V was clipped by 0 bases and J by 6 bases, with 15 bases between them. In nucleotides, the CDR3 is TGTGCCAGCAGCTTGGGGTCCACCCATCCCCATGGCTACACCTTC. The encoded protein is CASSLGSTHPHGYTF. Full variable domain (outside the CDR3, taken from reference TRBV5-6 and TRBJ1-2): DAGVTQSPTHLIKTRGQQVTLRCSPKSGHDTVSWYQQALGQGPQFIFQYYEEEERQRGNFPDRFSGHQFPNYSSELNVNALLLGDSALYLCASSLGSTHPHGYTFGSGTRLTVV.

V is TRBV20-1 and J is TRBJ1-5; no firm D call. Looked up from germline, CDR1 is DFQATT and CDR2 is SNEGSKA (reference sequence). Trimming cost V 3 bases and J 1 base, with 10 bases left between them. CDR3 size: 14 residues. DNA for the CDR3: TGCAGTGCTAGTGCGGGGTTGAGCAATCAGCCCCAGCATTTT. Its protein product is CSASAGLSNQPQHF.

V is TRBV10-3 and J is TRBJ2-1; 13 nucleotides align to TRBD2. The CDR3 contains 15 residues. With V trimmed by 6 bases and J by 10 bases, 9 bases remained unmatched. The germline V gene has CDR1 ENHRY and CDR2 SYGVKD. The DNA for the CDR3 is TGTGCCATCAGGACACTAGCGGGGGGGAGGTTCGAGCAGTTCTTC. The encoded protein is CAIRTLAGGRFEQFF.

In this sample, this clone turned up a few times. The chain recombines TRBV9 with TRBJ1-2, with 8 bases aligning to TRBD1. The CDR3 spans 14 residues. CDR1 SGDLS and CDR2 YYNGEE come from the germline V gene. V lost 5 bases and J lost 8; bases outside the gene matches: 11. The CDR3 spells CASRPPGQVAGYTF. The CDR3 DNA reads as TGTGCCAGCAGACCGCCGGGACAGGTCGCCGGCTACACCTTC.

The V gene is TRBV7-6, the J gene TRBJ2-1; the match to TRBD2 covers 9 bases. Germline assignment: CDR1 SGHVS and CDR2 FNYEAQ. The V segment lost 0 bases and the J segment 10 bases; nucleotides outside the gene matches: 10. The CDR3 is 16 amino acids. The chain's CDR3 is CASSLASGGPAGEQFF. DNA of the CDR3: TGTGCCAGCAGCTTAGCGAGCGGGGGGCCGGCAGGGGAGCAGTTCTTC.

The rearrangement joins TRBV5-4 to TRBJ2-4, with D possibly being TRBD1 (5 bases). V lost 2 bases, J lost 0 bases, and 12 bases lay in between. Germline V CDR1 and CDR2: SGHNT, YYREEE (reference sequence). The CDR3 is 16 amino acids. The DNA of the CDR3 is TGTGCCAGCAGCTTTTTTGACAGCCAAGCCAAAAACATTCAGTACTTC. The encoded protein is CASSFFDSQAKNIQYF.